The 6 T cell receptor beta chains listed next were all sequenced from one sample in a study of response to subunit inactivated influenza vaccine. TCRdb processed the RT-PCR reads anew with MiXCR; each CDR3 protein has one entry. Of some 540,000 distinct CDR3 sequences detected, around 25% appear once; the ten largest clones hold about 3%. The sample was also linked to a second study, of T cells expressing NK-cell markers. This second study notes: For TCR beta, cDNA was produced by 5'RACE template switching with UMIs.

The specimen comprised CD4+ T cells sorted from PBMCs, sampled about 13 days after vaccination. These receptors originate from a man in his fifties who received an inactivated influenza vaccine.

This clonotype has at least ten counts. This sequence joins TRBV10-3 and TRBJ2-1; 11 bases map to TRBD2. The CDR3 sequence is 14 residues long. The J segment lost 8 bases and the V segment lost 11 bases, leaving 11 bases of the junction unmatched. Germline CDR1 reads ENHRY; CDR2 reads SYGVKD. The CDR3 here is CASLRGSGRDEQFF. CDR3 nucleotide sequence: TGTGCCTCACTGAGAGGTAGCGGGAGGGATGAGCAGTTCTTC.

CDR3 in amino acids: CASSAGVYNSPLHF. The CDR3 DNA reads TGTGCCAGCAGTGCAGGGGTTTATAATTCACCCCTCCACTTT. The rearrangement links TRBV25-1 to TRBJ1-6, with D maybe TRBD1 (6 bases). The CDR3 totals 14 residues. Per germline, CDR1 MGHDK and CDR2 SYGVNS. V was clipped by 4 bases and J by 4 bases, with 8 bases between them.

A few counts support this clonotype. This rearrangement joins TRBV5-1 to TRBJ2-1; D tentatively fits TRBD1 or TRBD2 (5 bases each). V lost 4 bases and J 0 bases, leaving 11 bases between the germline ends. Germline loops: CDR1 SGHRS, CDR2 YFSETQ. CDR3 size: 15 residues. In DNA form, the CDR3 reads TGCGCCAGCAGCACCTGGGGGAGCTCCTACAATGAGCAGTTCTTC. As protein: CASSTWGSSYNEQFF.

The chain uses TRBV29-1 and TRBJ2-4, with 12 nucleotides matching TRBD2. V lost 1 base to trimming and J lost 7 bases; unmatched junction nucleotides: 8. There are 16 residues in the CDR3. The germline gives CDR1 SQVTM, CDR2 ANQGSEA. The CDR3 nucleotides read TGCAGCGTTGAAGTTCGGCTAGCGGGGGGGCTGAACATTCAGTACTTC. This encodes CSVEVRLAGGLNIQYF.

This clonotype was seen a few times. V gene TRBV6-2 or TRBV6-3 combines with J gene TRBJ2-2; 7 nucleotides agree with TRBD1. V lost 11 bases and J lost 4; bases outside the gene matches: 7. The CDR3 covers 13 residues. Germline V CDR1 and CDR2: MNHEY, SVGEGT. CDR3 sequence: CAGSDRATGELFF. As DNA, the CDR3 is TGTGCCGGTTCTGACAGGGCCACCGGGGAGCTGTTTTTT.

This clonotype appeared a few times. The V call is TRBV12-3 or TRBV12-4, the J call TRBJ1-4, with D perhaps matching TRBD1 (5 bases). The V end lost 2 bases, the J end lost 12 bases, and 7 bases lay between the germline ends. This CDR3 is 11 amino acids long. CDR3 in amino acids: CASSLQGELFF. CDR3 DNA sequence: TGTGCCAGCAGTTTACAGGGCGAACTGTTTTTT.